Below are 21 T cell receptor beta chains sequenced from a single sample in a study of cytomegalovirus exposure and HLA in healthy donors. Researchers ran the PCR with 60 Vbeta and 13 Jbeta primers. The data were produced by immunoSEQ multiplex PCR, yet TCRdb's version contains in-frame clones alone and is incomplete. The table has 150,000 or so clones, 70% to 90% seen once. Sequencing was carried out using PBMCs. These receptors were taken from a man aged 45 to 65 in good health and CMV-seronegative.

CDR3 loop: CAWSVARANEKLFF. For the CDR3, the DNA is TGTGCCTGGAGTGTCGCCAGGGCTAATGAAAAACTGTTTTTT. This chain joins TRBV30 and TRBJ1-4; D may be TRBD1 (5 bases). V gave up 0 bases and J gave up 3 bases, with 8 bases separating them. This CDR3 region has 14 residues. Germline CDR1 reads GTSNPN; CDR2 reads SVGIG (reference sequence).

This clone was detected only a few times. V and J are TRBV7-9 and TRBJ1-6; D gene uncertain. The germline V gene has CDR1 SEHNR and CDR2 FQNEAQ (reference sequence). The CDR3 length is 14 residues. V was cut by 6 bases and J by 5 bases, with 11 bases left in between. CDR3: CASSSGADNSPLHF. CDR3 bases: TGTGCCAGCAGTTCGGGAGCGGATAATTCACCCCTCCACTTT.

There are a few counts of this clone. This rearrangement joins TRBV14 to TRBJ1-2, with 8 bases identical to TRBD1. Germline-derived CDR1 and CDR2 are SGHDN and FVKESK. V lost 5 bases and J lost 6; bases outside the gene matches: 14. The CDR3 sequence is 16 residues long. The CDR3 loop reads CASSYQGAPISDGYTF. DNA for the CDR3: TGTGCCAGCAGCTACCAGGGGGCTCCCATATCGGATGGCTACACCTTC.

This clone was found a few times. V usage is TRBV18 and J usage is TRBJ1-2; D is ambiguous. Germline assignment: CDR1 KGHSH and CDR2 LQKENI. The CDR3 is 13 amino acids. V was clipped by 3 bases and J by 0 bases, with 5 bases between them. CDR3 sequence (DNA): TGTGCCAGCTCACCGGGCACTAACTATGGCTACACCTTC. This translates into CASSPGTNYGYTF.

The chain links TRBV28 to TRBJ2-1; 8 bases align to TRBD2. In germline, CDR1 is MDHEN, CDR2 SYDVKM. The CDR3 contains 15 residues. V shed 5 bases, J shed 2 bases, and the junction held 5 bases outside the gene matches. The CDR3, as DNA: TGTGCCAGCAGTCAAACGGGACTAGCCTACAATGAGCAGTTCTTC. It is translated as CASSQTGLAYNEQFF.

The J gene is TRBJ2-7, the V gene TRBV7-8; 12 bases agree with TRBD1. The germline V gene has CDR1 SGHVS and CDR2 FQNEAQ. V gave up 4 bases and J gave up 2 bases; unmatched junction bases: 6. CDR3 length: 16 amino acids. CDR3 DNA sequence: TGTGCCAGCAGCTCAGTGGGACAGGGGGCCCCCTACGAGCAGTACTTC. It yields the protein CASSSVGQGAPYEQYF.

This chain uses TRBV27 with TRBJ2-1; 9 positions match TRBD1. The CDR3 sequence is 15 residues long. Trimming took 5 bases from V and 5 from J; bases not matched to a gene: 7. The germline gives CDR1 MNHEY, CDR2 SMNVEV (reference sequence). The CDR3 spells CASSLRDRANNEQFF. The CDR3 DNA sequence: TGTGCCAGCAGTCTCCGGGACAGGGCCAACAATGAGCAGTTCTTC.

This clone was recorded a few times. V is TRBV7-9 and J is TRBJ2-5, with 14 nucleotides matching TRBD2. The V and J ends lost 3 bases and 11 bases, in that order; junction bases with no gene match: 5. From germline, CDR1 is SEHNR and CDR2 FQNEAQ (reference sequence). CDR3 length equals 14 residues. CDR3 residues: CASSLRTSGGNQYF. CDR3 sequence (DNA): TGTGCCAGCAGCTTGAGGACTAGCGGGGGGAATCAGTACTTC.

This clone has only one observation. V gene TRBV29-1 combines with J gene TRBJ2-2, with TRBD1 matching over 11 bases. The V gene's germline CDR1 is SQVTM and CDR2 ANQGSEA. The CDR3 spans 13 residues. The J segment lost 3 bases and the V segment lost 7 bases, leaving 1 base of the junction unmatched. Written as DNA, the CDR3 is TGCAGCGGGGGACAGGGGGACACCGGGGAGCTGTTTTTT. Translating gives CSGGQGDTGELFF.

The chain has TRBV4-1 and TRBJ1-5, with D tentatively TRBD1 (5 bases). V lost 0 bases and J 7 bases, leaving 16 bases between the germline ends. The CDR3 has 16 amino acids. Germline CDR1 MGHRA, CDR2 YSYEKL. The CDR3 sequence: CASSQEGGYGAQPQHF. In nucleotides, the CDR3 is TGCGCCAGCAGCCAAGAGGGGGGGTATGGGGCCCAGCCCCAGCATTTT.

The chain combines TRBV4-1 with TRBJ1-1; D unclear. This CDR3 is 14 amino acids long. Germline loops: CDR1 MGHRA, CDR2 YSYEKL. Deletions cut 1 base from V and 1 base from J, with 7 bases between. CDR3 loop: CASSQAQRNTEAFF. CDR3 DNA sequence: TGCGCCAGCAGCCAAGCCCAGCGGAACACTGAAGCTTTCTTT.

CDR3 amino acids: CASSRGQVTGNTEAFF. CDR3 sequence (DNA): TGTGCCAGCAGCCGGGGACAGGTCACAGGGAACACTGAAGCTTTCTTT. The J gene is TRBJ1-1, the V gene TRBV5-4; 8 bases line up with TRBD1. In germline, CDR1 is SGHNT, CDR2 YYREEE (reference sequence). The CDR3 length is 16 residues. Germline trimming cut 4 bases from V and 1 base from J; bases unmatched to any gene: 9.

The V gene is TRBV6-1, the J gene TRBJ1-1, with D perhaps TRBD1 (6 bases). Trimming shortened V by 0 bases and J by 2 bases, and 22 bases separated the two germline ends. This CDR3 spans 19 amino acids. Germline values: CDR1 MNHNS, CDR2 SASEGT. The CDR3 sequence is CASSEAIKRGVGTNTEAFF. DNA for the CDR3: TGTGCCAGCAGTGAAGCGATAAAAAGAGGTGTTGGGACAAACACTGAAGCTTTCTTT.

V and J are TRBV27 and TRBJ2-7; TRBD2 matches at 8 bases. Germline values: CDR1 MNHEY, CDR2 SMNVEV (reference sequence). Trimming at V came to 5 bases and at J to 3 bases, leaving 9 bases not matched to a gene. The CDR3 is 15 amino acids. DNA of the CDR3: TGTGCCAGCAGTCCCCGGGGGGGGGCTAACTACGAGCAGTACTTC. Amino acids: CASSPRGGANYEQYF.

V usage is TRBV7-9 and J usage is TRBJ2-2; 8 nucleotides match TRBD2. Germline V gene data show CDR1 as SEHNR and CDR2 as FQNEAQ (reference sequence). With 9 bases clipped from V and 6 bases from J, the junction kept 9 bases outside the gene matches. The CDR3 consists of 14 residues. CDR3 residues: CASSGTSGPGELFF. In DNA, the CDR3 is TGTGCCAGTTCCGGGACTAGTGGGCCCGGGGAGCTGTTTTTT. Full variable domain (remainder filled in from reference TRBV7-9 and TRBJ2-2): DTGVSQNPRHKITKRGQNVTFRCDPISEHNRLYWYRQTLGQGPEFLTYFQNEAQLEKSRLLSDRFSAERPKGSFSTLEIQRTEQGDSAMYLCASSGTSGPGELFFGEGSRLTVL.

This clone appeared a few times. CDR3 sequence: CASSITSGGIYEQYF. The CDR3 DNA sequence: TGTGCCAGCAGTATAACTAGCGGGGGGATCTACGAGCAGTACTTC. The gene calls are TRBV28 and TRBJ2-7, with 12 positions matching TRBD2. The CDR3 extends over 15 amino acids. Germline loops: CDR1 MDHEN, CDR2 SYDVKM. With 5 bases clipped from V and 3 bases from J, the junction kept 5 bases outside the gene matches. The complete variable domain, with remaining parts taken from reference TRBV28 and TRBJ2-7, reads DVKVTQSSRYLVKRTGEKVFLECVQDMDHENMFWYRQDPGLGLRLIYFSYDVKMKEKGDIPEGYSVSREKKERFSLILESASTNQTSMYLCASSITSGGIYEQYFGPGTRLTVT.

The CDR3 DNA follows: TGTGCCAGCAGTGACATCTACAATGAGCAGTTCTTC. Translated, it gives CASSDIYNEQFF. The V and J genes are TRBV6-1 and TRBJ2-1; no clear D. The CDR3 is made up of 12 amino acids. The V and J ends lost 3 bases and 3 bases respectively, with 3 bases between them. CDR1 is MNHNS, CDR2 SASEGT, per germline.

This clone was observed a handful of times. The chain links TRBV7-9 to TRBJ2-1, with a tentative D call TRBD1 (6 bases). The germline gives CDR1 SEHNR, CDR2 FQNEAQ (reference sequence). The CDR3 is made up of 13 amino acids. Trimming took 7 bases from V and 8 from J, leaving 15 bases between them. CDR3 loop: CASNGRGRDEQFF. The CDR3 DNA reads as TGTGCCAGCAACGGCAGGGGTAGGGATGAGCAGTTCTTC.

V is TRBV11-3 and J is TRBJ2-7; D is unclear. The CDR3 loop spans 15 amino acids. Germline V gives CDR1 SGHNT, CDR2 YENEEA. V shed 1 base and J shed 5 bases, with 15 bases lying between them. The CDR3 region has the DNA TGTGCCAGCAGCTTAGGACGGGTGGTTGGCAACGAGCAGTACTTC. Translating gives CASSLGRVVGNEQYF.

The chain's CDR3 is CASRDRDPTDTQYF. CDR3 nucleotide sequence: TGTGCCAGTCGGGACAGGGACCCCACAGATACGCAGTATTTT. The rearrangement links TRBV11-3 to TRBJ2-3; 9 nucleotides line up with TRBD1. The CDR3 contains 14 residues. Germline trimming cut 9 bases from V and 2 bases from J; bases unmatched to any gene: 6. The germline V gene has CDR1 SGHNT and CDR2 YENEEA. Drawing the rest from reference TRBV11-3 and TRBJ2-3, the complete variable domain is EAGVVQSPRYKIIEKKQPVAFWCNPISGHNTLYWYLQNLGQGPELLIRYENEEAVDDSQLPKDRFSAERLKGVDSTLKIQPAELGDSAVYLCASRDRDPTDTQYFGPGTRLTVL.

V is TRBV5-1 and J is TRBJ2-3; 7 nucleotides line up with TRBD2. The trim removed 5 bases at V and 5 bases at J, leaving 5 bases unmatched. This CDR3 is built from 13 residues. The germline V gene encodes CDR1 SGHRS and CDR2 YFSETQ. CDR3 in DNA: TGCGCCAGCAGTTGGGACTACTTAGATACGCAGTATTTT. This sequence encodes CASSWDYLDTQYF.